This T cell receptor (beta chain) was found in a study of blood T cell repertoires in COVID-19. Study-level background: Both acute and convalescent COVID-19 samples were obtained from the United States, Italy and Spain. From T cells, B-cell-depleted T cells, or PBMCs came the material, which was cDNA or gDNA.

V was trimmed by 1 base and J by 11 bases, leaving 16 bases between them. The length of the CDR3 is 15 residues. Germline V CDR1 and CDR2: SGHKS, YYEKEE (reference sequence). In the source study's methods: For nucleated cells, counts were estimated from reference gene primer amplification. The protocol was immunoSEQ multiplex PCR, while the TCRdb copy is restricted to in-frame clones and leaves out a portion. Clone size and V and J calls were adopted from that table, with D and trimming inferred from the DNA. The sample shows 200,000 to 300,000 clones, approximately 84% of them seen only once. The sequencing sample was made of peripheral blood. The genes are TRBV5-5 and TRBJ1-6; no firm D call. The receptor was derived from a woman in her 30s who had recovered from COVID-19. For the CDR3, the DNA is TGTGCCAGCAGCTTGTTGGCGGCCACTCCTGCACCCCTCCACTTT. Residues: CASSLLAATPAPLHF.